The rows below give T cell receptor beta chains drawn from one sample of a study of blood T cell repertoires in COVID-19. Sequenced by immunoSEQ multiplex PCR; TCRdb stores in-frame clones only, minus some. Of 340,000 or so clones in the sample, around 82% are singletons; the top ten hold 2.5% to 3%. The material sequenced was peripheral blood. The origin of the receptors is a young man with active or convalescent COVID-19. The CDR3 runs from the conserved cysteine through the conserved F or W. Fields, in order: CDR3 protein, CDR3 DNA, D gene, clone size, J gene, V gene. The D gene is left open where the match is weak. Clone size is stated in some rows and not others, as once, few, many or a class when expanded.

CASSMGQVDGYTF	TGTGCCAGTAGTATGGGACAGGTGGATGGCTACACCTTC	TRBD1	NA	TRBJ1-2	TRBV19
CAISDYDSYEQYF	TGTGCCATCAGTGACTACGACTCCTACGAGCAGTACTTC	NA	NA	TRBJ2-7	TRBV10-3
CASSLRTSGGFETQYF	TGCGCCAGCAGCTTACGGACTAGCGGGGGGTTCGAGACCCAGTACTTC	TRBD2	NA	TRBJ2-5	TRBV5-1
CASSLGLGGVGQETQYF	TGCGCCAGCAGCTTGGGCCTAGGGGGAGTGGGACAAGAGACCCAGTACTTC	NA	NA	TRBJ2-5	TRBV5-1
CASSERYGLQGFSGNTIYF	TGTGCCAGCAGTGAACGATATGGGTTACAGGGTTTCTCTGGAAACACCATATATTTT	NA	NA	TRBJ1-3	TRBV6-1
CASSPDRGRHEQYF	TGTGCCAGCAGCCCCGACAGGGGGAGACACGAGCAGTACTTC	TRBD1	NA	TRBJ2-7	TRBV11-1
CASSRDRFTGELFF	TGTGCCAGCTCTCGGGACAGATTCACCGGGGAGCTGTTTTTT	TRBD1	NA	TRBJ2-2	TRBV14
CASSLYAGQGVHEQYF	TGTGCCAGCAGCTTATATGCGGGACAGGGGGTCCACGAGCAGTACTTC	TRBD1	NA	TRBJ2-7	TRBV7-8
CASSDRGAPYNSPLHF	TGTGCCAGCAGTGACCGGGGGGCCCCCTATAATTCACCCCTCCACTTT	NA	NA	TRBJ1-6	TRBV2
CASSLGGRNEKLFF	TGTGCCAGCAGCTTAGGGGGCCGTAATGAAAAACTGTTTTTT	TRBD1	NA	TRBJ1-4	TRBV5-6
CASSPVRTGVEKLFF	TGTGCCAGCAGTCCGGTGCGGACAGGGGTTGAAAAACTGTTTTTT	TRBD1	few	TRBJ1-4	TRBV6-2/TRBV6-3
CASSYSGTALTGELFF	TGTGCCAGCAGTTACTCCGGGACAGCACTTACCGGGGAGCTGTTTTTT	TRBD1	few	TRBJ2-2	TRBV6-5
CASNLAGDRGGTDTQYF	TGTGCCAGCAACCTGGCGGGCGACAGGGGTGGCACAGATACGCAGTATTTT	TRBD1	once	TRBJ2-3	TRBV2
CASSSPVGEETQYF	TGTGCCAGTAGTAGCCCGGTGGGCGAAGAGACCCAGTACTTC	NA	NA	TRBJ2-5	TRBV19
CASSDTGGAHTGELFF	TGTGCCAGCAGTGATACAGGTGGGGCACACACCGGGGAGCTGTTTTTT	NA	NA	TRBJ2-2	TRBV6-1
CASSPGGIGDNEQFF	TGTGCCAGCAGCCCCGGGGGGATAGGGGACAATGAGCAGTTCTTC	TRBD2	NA	TRBJ2-1	TRBV4-2
CASGRDQEGTQYF	TGTGCCAGCGGCCGGGACCAAGAAGGGACACAGTACTTC	NA	NA	TRBJ2-4	TRBV2
CASSFGGREWDGEQFF	TGTGCCAGCAGCTTTGGCGGGCGGGAGTGGGACGGTGAGCAGTTCTTC	TRBD2	NA	TRBJ2-1	TRBV7-6
CAISASGGNTEAFF	TGTGCCATCAGTGCCTCCGGGGGGAACACTGAAGCTTTCTTT	NA	NA	TRBJ1-1	TRBV10-3
CASSHNTGLREKLFF	TGTGCCAGCAGCCACAATACAGGGTTGAGAGAAAAACTGTTTTTT	NA	NA	TRBJ1-4	TRBV3-1/TRBV3-2
CASKPAGGKDEQYF	TGTGCCAGCAAACCAGCGGGAGGAAAGGACGAGCAGTACTTC	TRBD2	few	TRBJ2-7	TRBV6-5
CASSTGGLETQYF	TGTGCCAGCTCGACAGGGGGGTTGGAGACCCAGTACTTC	TRBD1	once	TRBJ2-5	TRBV28
CASSSIGTAMNTEAFF	TGTGCCAGCAGTTCAATCGGGACAGCCATGAACACTGAAGCTTTCTTT	TRBD1	NA	TRBJ1-1	TRBV6-6
CASSFDRGVGETQYF	TGTGCCAGCAGCTTTGACAGGGGGGTAGGAGAGACCCAGTACTTC	TRBD1	NA	TRBJ2-5	TRBV5-4
CATSDTSGVSYNEQFF	TGTGCCACCAGTGACACTAGCGGGGTTTCTTACAATGAGCAGTTCTTC	TRBD2	NA	TRBJ2-1	TRBV24-1
CASSPGGGNTEAFF	TGTGCCAGCTCTCCCGGGGGGGGGAACACTGAAGCTTTCTTT	NA	NA	TRBJ1-1	TRBV18
CASSLDRASYNEQFF	TGTGCCAGCAGCTTAGATCGAGCGTCCTACAATGAGCAGTTCTTC	NA	NA	TRBJ2-1	TRBV11-3
CASRDSGQTQETQYF	TGTGCCAGCAGGGACTCGGGACAGACACAAGAGACCCAGTACTTC	TRBD1	NA	TRBJ2-5	TRBV2
CAISEALAGVPTGELFF	TGTGCCATCAGTGAAGCTCTAGCGGGGGTCCCCACCGGGGAGCTGTTTTTT	TRBD2	NA	TRBJ2-2	TRBV10-3
CASSHPNRGYNEQFF	TGCGCCAGCAGCCATCCAAACCGGGGGTACAATGAGCAGTTCTTC	NA	NA	TRBJ2-1	TRBV4-1
CASSTGLLFLEQYF	TGTGCCAGCAGCACGGGACTGCTCTTTCTCGAGCAGTACTTC	NA	once	TRBJ2-7	TRBV5-6
CASSLAWTRGVSGELFF	TGTGCCAGCAGCTTAGCTTGGACTAGAGGAGTGTCCGGGGAGCTGTTTTTT	TRBD2	NA	TRBJ2-2	TRBV11-2
CASSPPGQALYEQYF	TGTGCCAGCTCACCACCGGGACAGGCCCTCTACGAGCAGTACTTC	TRBD1	once	TRBJ2-7	TRBV18
CASSPWENGANVLTF	TGTGCCAGCAGTCCATGGGAGAATGGGGCCAACGTCCTGACTTTC	NA	NA	TRBJ2-6	TRBV6-5
CARIRRDRASAGANVLTF	TGTGCCAGGATCAGAAGAGACAGGGCTTCAGCGGGGGCCAACGTCCTGACTTTC	TRBD1	NA	TRBJ2-6	TRBV6-4